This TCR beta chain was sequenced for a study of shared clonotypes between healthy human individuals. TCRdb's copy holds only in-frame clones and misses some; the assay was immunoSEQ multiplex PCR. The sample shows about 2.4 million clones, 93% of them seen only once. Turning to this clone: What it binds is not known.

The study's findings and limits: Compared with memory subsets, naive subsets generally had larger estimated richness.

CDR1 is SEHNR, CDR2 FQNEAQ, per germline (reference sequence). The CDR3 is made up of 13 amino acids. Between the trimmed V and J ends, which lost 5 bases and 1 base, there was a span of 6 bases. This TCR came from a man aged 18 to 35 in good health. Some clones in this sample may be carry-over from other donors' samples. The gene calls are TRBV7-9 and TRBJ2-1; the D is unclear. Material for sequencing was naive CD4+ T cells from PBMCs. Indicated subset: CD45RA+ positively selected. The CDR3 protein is CASSPVSYNEQFF. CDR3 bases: TGTGCCAGCAGCCCGGTGTCCTACAATGAGCAGTTCTTC.